This T cell receptor beta chain was sequenced for a study of pediatric ulcerative colitis. Turning to the study itself: Disease was pancolitis in about 7 and left-sided in two, histology-confirmed.

This was a survey-level run. This table comes from immunoSEQ multiplex PCR, and its TCRdb copy is limited to in-frame clones, with some not included. The data show around 64,000 clones, around 80% seen once. To note about this clone: As yet, its antigen is unknown.

Study-level points and caveats: Blood samples from a couple of patients yielded substantially fewer templates and were excluded from blood-rectal overlap analysis. Total lymphocyte DNA, not sorted subsets, was the template.

The CDR3 is 15 residues long. Germline values: CDR1 MNHEY, CDR2 SVGAGI. V dropped 6 bases and J dropped 8; count of bases not matched to a gene: 14. The V gene is TRBV6-5, the J gene TRBJ1-2; 8 bases align to TRBD1. This receptor was obtained from a boy younger than 18 with moderate ulcerative colitis. The sequenced sample consisted of blood. Here the CDR3 DNA reads TGTGCCAGCAGCCGGAGTACGGGACAGGCATCGGGCTACACCTTC. Encoded protein: CASSRSTGQASGYTF.